Listed below are T cell receptor beta chains from one sample, sequenced in a study of Ad26.COV2.S vaccination and SARS-CoV-2 variants. The repertoire was sequenced with immunoSEQ multiplex PCR; TCRdb's copy has only in-frame clones and lacks some. The repertoire holds 380,000 or so clones, with approximately 83% as singletons. Sequenced material: peripheral blood, taken in a trial of Ad26.COV2.S vaccine versus placebo. The receptor source for this set is a person between 18 and 65 years old who received the Ad26.COV2.S COVID-19 vaccine or a placebo. Both conserved end residues are part of each CDR3. A D gene is named only where the DNA matches it firmly. Only some rows state a clone size, as once, few, many or a class for expanded clones.

abundance	d_gene	j_gene	v_gene	CDR3aa	CDR3nt
few	NA	TRBJ1-5	TRBV6-5	CAVGGGVNQPQHF	TGTGCCGTCGGGGGCGGTGTCAATCAGCCCCAGCATTTT
once	NA	TRBJ2-5	TRBV3-1/TRBV3-2	CASSQGLFQETQYF	TGTGCCAGCAGCCAAGGGCTTTTCCAAGAGACCCAGTACTTC
NA	TRBD1	TRBJ1-2	TRBV9	CASSLGQGDKFNYGYTF	TGTGCCAGCAGCTTAGGACAGGGGGACAAGTTTAACTATGGCTACACCTTC
NA	NA	TRBJ1-1	TRBV12-5	CASGLVMGSEAFF	TGTGCTAGTGGTTTGGTAATGGGGTCAGAAGCTTTCTTT
NA	TRBD1	TRBJ2-1	TRBV24-1	CATSDDRGLNEQFF	TGTGCCACCAGTGATGACAGGGGGCTGAATGAGCAGTTCTTC
NA	TRBD2	TRBJ2-1	TRBV19	CASSPGGYNEQFF	TGTGCCAGTAGTCCGGGGGGCTACAATGAGCAGTTCTTC
NA	NA	TRBJ2-7	TRBV6-5	CASTPPNSYEQYF	TGTGCCAGCACCCCCCCTAACTCCTACGAGCAGTACTTC
NA	NA	TRBJ1-5	TRBV5-1	CASSLGQTGQPQHF	TGCGCCAGCAGCTTAGGACAAACGGGACAGCCCCAGCATTTT
NA	TRBD2	TRBJ2-1	TRBV9	CASSVGQLAIEQFF	TGTGCCAGCAGCGTAGGGCAACTAGCGATTGAGCAGTTCTTC
NA	NA	TRBJ1-1	TRBV6-2/TRBV6-3	CASSRPTDTPGGFTEAFF	TGTGCCAGCAGTCGCCCGACAGATACCCCCGGCGGTTTCACTGAAGCTTTCTTT
NA	TRBD2	TRBJ2-2	TRBV28	CASRITSAGELFF	TGTGCCAGCCGGATAACTAGCGCCGGGGAGCTGTTTTTT
NA	TRBD2	TRBJ2-2	TRBV3-1/TRBV3-2	CASSHLLGLAGGGTGELFF	TGTGCCAGCAGCCACCTACTGGGACTAGCGGGAGGTGGGACCGGGGAGCTGTTTTTT
NA	TRBD2	TRBJ2-3	TRBV11-3	CASSRGLAGTDTQYF	TGTGCCAGCAGCCGGGGACTAGCGGGAACAGATACGCAGTATTTT
NA	NA	TRBJ2-1	TRBV10-3	CAISAGLPSYNEQFF	TGTGCCATCAGTGCAGGACTGCCCTCCTACAATGAGCAGTTCTTC
NA	NA	TRBJ1-5	TRBV6-2/TRBV6-3	CASSRRAEAQHF	TGTGCCAGCAGTAGGCGGGCAGAGGCCCAGCATTTT
NA	NA	TRBJ2-5	TRBV11-3	CASSLGGARETQYF	TGTGCCAGCAGCTTAGGGGGGGCGCGAGAGACCCAGTACTTC
once	NA	TRBJ1-2	TRBV5-4	CASSLAGNYGYTF	TGTGCCAGCAGCTTGGCAGGCAACTATGGCTACACCTTC
NA	TRBD1	TRBJ1-6	TRBV7-9	CASSFPRQGTSPLHF	TGTGCCAGCAGCTTTCCTAGACAGGGCACCTCACCCCTCCACTTT
NA	NA	TRBJ1-3	TRBV6-2/TRBV6-3	CASSYSGWTLSGNTIYF	TGTGCCAGCAGTTACTCGGGCTGGACACTCTCTGGAAACACCATATATTTT
NA	NA	TRBJ1-2	TRBV2	CASSEIWAAGYTF	TGTGCCAGCAGTGAAATCTGGGCGGCTGGCTACACCTTC
NA	NA	TRBJ2-3	TRBV5-1	CASSLALNTDTQYF	TGCGCCAGCAGCTTGGCCCTGAACACAGATACGCAGTATTTT
NA	NA	TRBJ2-5	TRBV7-7	CASSLRLRGLGETQYF	TGTGCCAGCAGCTTACGATTAAGGGGGTTAGGGGAGACCCAGTACTTC
few	NA	TRBJ1-6	TRBV7-2	CASSLDRVTPLHF	TGTGCCAGCAGCTTAGACAGGGTGACACCCCTCCACTTT
NA	TRBD2	TRBJ2-7	TRBV7-2	CASSFRSTSSGTSYEQYF	TGTGCCAGCAGCTTTAGGTCAACTTCTAGCGGGACCTCCTACGAGCAGTACTTC
NA	TRBD2	TRBJ2-1	TRBV7-3	CASSFRLAGNRYNEQFF	TGTGCCAGCAGCTTTAGACTAGCGGGAAACCGTTACAATGAGCAGTTCTTC
NA	NA	TRBJ2-7	TRBV4-1	CASSQVRTYEQYF	TGCGCCAGCAGCCAAGTTAGGACCTACGAGCAGTACTTC
once	NA	TRBJ1-6	TRBV4-3	CASSQESKPSNSPLHF	TGCGCCAGCAGCCAAGAAAGTAAACCGTCAAATTCACCCCTCCACTTT
NA	NA	TRBJ2-5	TRBV5-1	CASSFYGTQETQYF	TGCGCCAGCAGCTTCTACGGGACACAAGAGACCCAGTACTTC
NA	NA	TRBJ2-7	TRBV6-5	CASSYSTEGRQYF	TGTGCCAGCAGTTACTCGACGGAGGGGAGACAGTACTTC
NA	TRBD2	TRBJ2-5	TRBV28	CASLNPAGGLETQYF	TGTGCCAGCCTGAATCCGGCGGGGGGGCTCGAGACCCAGTACTTC
NA	TRBD1	TRBJ1-6	TRBV27	CASSLLGGQGALSRLHF	TGTGCCAGCAGTTTATTAGGGGGGCAGGGGGCCCTGAGTAGGCTCCACTTT
NA	TRBD1	TRBJ2-7	TRBV19	CASSLRQGLEQYF	TGTGCCAGTAGTCTCCGACAGGGTCTCGAGCAGTACTTC
NA	NA	TRBJ1-3	TRBV7-2	CASSARPRDLGNTIYF	TGTGCCAGCAGCGCCAGGCCCCGGGACCTCGGAAACACCATATATTTT
NA	NA	TRBJ1-3	TRBV20-1	CSARALNTIYF	TGCAGTGCTAGAGCTTTAAACACCATATATTTT
NA	NA	TRBJ1-4	TRBV25-1	CASSRGDEKLFF	TGTGCCAGCAGTCGGGGGGATGAAAAACTGTTTTTT
NA	TRBD2	TRBJ2-4	TRBV7-2	CASSLAPTGTSGGAGNIQYF	TGTGCCAGCAGCTTAGCACCGACCGGGACTAGCGGGGGGGCAGGAAACATTCAGTACTTC
NA	TRBD2	TRBJ2-3	TRBV11-2	CASSLVPLLAGETDTQYF	TGTGCCAGCAGCTTAGTCCCGCTACTAGCGGGAGAGACAGATACGCAGTATTTT
NA	NA	TRBJ2-2	TRBV23-1	CASSLQGKGRELFF	TGCGCCAGCAGTCTCCAGGGGAAGGGGAGGGAGCTGTTTTTT
NA	TRBD2	TRBJ2-3	TRBV24-1	CATSQRERRDTQYF	TGTGCCACCTCCCAGCGGGAAAGAAGAGATACGCAGTATTTT
NA	NA	TRBJ2-1	TRBV27	CASSLFIGPNEQFF	TGTGCCAGCAGTTTGTTTATAGGCCCGAATGAGCAGTTCTTC
NA	NA	TRBJ1-5	TRBV7-8	CASSPDPNQPQHF	TGTGCCAGCAGCCCCGACCCTAATCAGCCCCAGCATTTT
once	NA	TRBJ2-3	TRBV13	CASSGRSPDTQYF	TGTGCCAGCAGCGGGCGGTCCCCAGATACGCAGTATTTT